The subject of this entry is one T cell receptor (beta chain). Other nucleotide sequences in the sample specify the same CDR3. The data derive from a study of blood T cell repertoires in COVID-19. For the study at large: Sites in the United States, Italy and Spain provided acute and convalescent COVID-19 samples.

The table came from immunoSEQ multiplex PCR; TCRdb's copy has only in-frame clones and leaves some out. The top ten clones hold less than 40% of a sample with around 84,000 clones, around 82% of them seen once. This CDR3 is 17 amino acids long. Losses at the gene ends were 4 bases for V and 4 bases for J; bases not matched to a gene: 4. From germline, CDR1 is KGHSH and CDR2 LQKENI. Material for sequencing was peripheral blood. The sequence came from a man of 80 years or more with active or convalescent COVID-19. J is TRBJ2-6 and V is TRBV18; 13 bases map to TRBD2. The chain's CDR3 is CASSLTSGGAGANVLTF. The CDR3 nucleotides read TGTGCCAGCTCACTTACTAGCGGGGGGGCGGGGGCCAACGTCCTGACTTTC.